This paragraph covers one T cell receptor beta chain sequence. Antigen unknown. The data are from a study of monozygotic twins with inflammatory bowel disease. TCRdb processed the 5' RACE reads again and assigns one entry to each CDR3 protein, with no DNA. This listing includes some 450,000 distinct CDR3 sequences. Study observations and caveats: Data gave no support to a single strong signal or clonotype associated with IBD.

CDR1 and CDR2 from the germline V gene are DFQATT and SNEGSKA (reference sequence). The CDR3 has 13 amino acids. This TCR was recovered from a human donor with ulcerative colitis or Crohn's disease, or a healthy co-twin of an affected twin (not recorded which). The sample taken for sequencing was blood. The V and J genes are TRBV20-1 and TRBJ2-2; there is no DNA to check the TCRdb D call of TRBD1. The CDR3 is CSARNQGAGELFF.